These 8 T cell receptor beta chains came from one sample sequenced in a study of blood T cells in healthy people across ages. A second about 6 to 12 cycle PCR used barcoded and J-beta primers. TCRdb itself ran the 5' RACE reads through MiXCR, one entry per CDR3 protein. The sample has approximately 940,000 distinct CDR3 sequences, around 46% seen once. The sample was blood. The receptors stem from a man aged 25 to 45 in good health.

The CDR3 protein is CASSYSVRKETQYF. The CDR3 nucleotides read TGTGCCAGCAGTTACTCGGTCAGAAAAGAGACCCAGTACTTC. The chain combines TRBV6-5 with TRBJ2-5; D remains unclear. Per the germline V gene, CDR1 is MNHEY and CDR2 is SVGAGI. The V end was cut by 0 bases, the J end by 3 bases, with 8 bases between. There are 14 residues in the CDR3.

This clonotype was counted a few times. The V and J genes are TRBV11-2 and TRBJ2-5; TRBD2 agrees at 9 bases. This CDR3 has 17 amino acids. The J segment lost 2 bases and the V segment lost 4 bases, leaving 11 bases of the junction unmatched. The germline V gene has CDR1 SGHAT and CDR2 FQNNGV. The CDR3 sequence: CASSSGPGTSLQETQYF. CDR3 bases: TGTGCCAGCAGCTCCGGTCCCGGGACTAGCCTTCAAGAGACCCAGTACTTC.

The gene calls are TRBV3-1 and TRBJ1-1, with a weak D call TRBD1 (5 bases). CDR3 size: 14 residues. V gave up 3 bases and J gave up 4 bases, with 12 bases separating them. Germline V gene lookup returns CDR1 LGHDT and CDR2 YNNKEL (reference sequence). The CDR3 DNA reads TGTGCCAGCAGCCAGGCAGGGATGTTCACTGAAGCTTTCTTT. It is translated as CASSQAGMFTEAFF.

The chain combines TRBV28 with TRBJ2-6; D gene unclear. The CDR3 sequence is 15 residues long. Per the germline V gene, CDR1 is MDHEN and CDR2 is SYDVKM. Trimming took 3 bases from V and 0 from J, leaving 6 bases between them. DNA for the CDR3: TGTGCCAGCAGTTTTGTCGTCTCTGGGGCCAACGTCCTGACTTTC. This sequence encodes CASSFVVSGANVLTF.

The gene calls are TRBV7-2 and TRBJ2-1; 8 nucleotides align to TRBD2. CDR1 is SGHTA, CDR2 FQGNSA, per germline. After removal of 5 bases from V and 2 bases from J, the junction contained 8 bases not matched to a gene. The CDR3 has 16 residues. The CDR3 loop is CASSPYGGGPYNEQFF. DNA of the CDR3: TGTGCCAGCAGCCCCTACGGGGGGGGCCCCTACAATGAGCAGTTCTTC.

The chain links TRBV7-9 to TRBJ2-5; the D gene could be TRBD1 or TRBD2 (5 bases each). V lost 5 bases and J lost 2, with 15 bases in between. CDR1 SEHNR and CDR2 FQNEAQ come from the germline V gene (reference sequence). This CDR3 region has 15 residues. This chain's CDR3 is CASSPRGGSQETQYF. The CDR3 DNA reads as TGTGCCAGCAGCCCGAGGGGCGGGTCTCAAGAGACCCAGTACTTC.

The chain uses TRBV7-9 and TRBJ2-1; D gene unclear. There are 14 residues in the CDR3. Looked up from germline, CDR1 is SEHNR and CDR2 is FQNEAQ (reference sequence). V was clipped by 1 base and J by 9 bases, with 13 bases between them. Here the CDR3 DNA reads TGTGCCAGCAGCTTAGAGGGCCTAATCCGTGAGCAGTTCTTC. Translating it yields CASSLEGLIREQFF.

This clonotype was seen a handful of times. CDR3 coding DNA: TGTGCCAGCAGAGCAGGGGGTCGGAATGAAAAACTGTTTTTT. This translates into CASRAGGRNEKLFF. The chain employs TRBV2 and TRBJ1-4; 7 bases align to TRBD1. The junction had 6 bases not matched to a gene; V was cut back by 6 bases and J by 5 bases. Per the germline V gene, CDR1 is SNHLY and CDR2 is FYNNEI. This CDR3 comprises 14 residues.